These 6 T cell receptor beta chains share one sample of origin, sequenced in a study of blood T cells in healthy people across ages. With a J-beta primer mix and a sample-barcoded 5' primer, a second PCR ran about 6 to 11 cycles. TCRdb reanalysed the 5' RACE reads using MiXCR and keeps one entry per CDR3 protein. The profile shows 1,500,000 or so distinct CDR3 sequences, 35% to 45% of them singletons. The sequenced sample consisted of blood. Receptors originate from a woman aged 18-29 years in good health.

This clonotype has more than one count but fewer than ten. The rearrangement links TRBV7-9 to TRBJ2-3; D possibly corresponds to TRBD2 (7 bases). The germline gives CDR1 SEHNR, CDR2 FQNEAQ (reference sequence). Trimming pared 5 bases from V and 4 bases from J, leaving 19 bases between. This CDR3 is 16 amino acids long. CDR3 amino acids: CASSPLPVGGADTQYF. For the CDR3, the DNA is TGTGCCAGCAGCCCATTGCCGGTAGGGGGGGCAGATACGCAGTATTTT. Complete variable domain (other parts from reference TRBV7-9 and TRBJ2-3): DTGVSQNPRHKITKRGQNVTFRCDPISEHNRLYWYRQTLGQGPEFLTYFQNEAQLEKSRLLSDRFSAERPKGSFSTLEIQRTEQGDSAMYLCASSPLPVGGADTQYFGPGTRLTVL.

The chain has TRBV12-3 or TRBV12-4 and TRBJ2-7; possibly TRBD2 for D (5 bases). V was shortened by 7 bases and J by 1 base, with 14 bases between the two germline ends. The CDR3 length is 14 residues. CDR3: CASKKGASSYEQYF. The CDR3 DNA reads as TGTGCCAGCAAAAAGGGAGCAAGTTCCTACGAGCAGTACTTC.

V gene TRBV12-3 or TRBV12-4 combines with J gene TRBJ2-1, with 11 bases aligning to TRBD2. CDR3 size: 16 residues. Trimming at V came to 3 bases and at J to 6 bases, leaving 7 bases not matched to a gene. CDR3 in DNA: TGTGCCAGCAGTTTGATAAAACTAGCGGGAGTCAATGAGCAGTTCTTC. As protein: CASSLIKLAGVNEQFF.

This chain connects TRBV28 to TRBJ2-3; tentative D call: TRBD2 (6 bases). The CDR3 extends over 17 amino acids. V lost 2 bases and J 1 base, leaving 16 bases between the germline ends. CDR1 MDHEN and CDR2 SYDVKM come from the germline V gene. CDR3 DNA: TGTGCCAGCAGTTTAAGTGCCCCAGGGACTGGCACAGATACGCAGTATTTT. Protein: CASSLSAPGTGTDTQYF.

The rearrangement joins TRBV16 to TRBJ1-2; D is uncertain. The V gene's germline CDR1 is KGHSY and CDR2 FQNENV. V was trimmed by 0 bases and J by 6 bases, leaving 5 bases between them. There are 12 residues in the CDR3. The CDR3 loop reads CASSQSRDGYTF. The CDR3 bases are TGTGCCAGCAGCCAATCAAGGGATGGCTACACCTTC.

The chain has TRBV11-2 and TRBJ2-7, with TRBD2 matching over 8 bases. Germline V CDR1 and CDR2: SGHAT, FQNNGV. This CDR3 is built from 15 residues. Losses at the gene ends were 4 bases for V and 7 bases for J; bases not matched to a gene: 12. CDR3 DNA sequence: TGTGCCAGCAGCTCAGTAGCGGGACCTCCCTCTGAGCAGTACTTC. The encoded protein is CASSSVAGPPSEQYF.